Listed below are T cell receptor beta chains from one sample, sequenced in a study of shared clonotypes between healthy human individuals. TCRdb's copy holds only in-frame clones and misses some; the assay was immunoSEQ multiplex PCR. This table holds about 680,000 clones, around 92% found once. Sequencing used naive CD8+ T cells sorted from blood. The receptors come from a man in his thirties or forties in good health. Both conserved end residues are part of each CDR3. A D gene is named only where the DNA matches it firmly. Clone size is stated in some rows and not others, as once, few, many or a class when expanded.

TRBV7-9	TRBJ2-5	.	TRBD2	CASSLPSREVQETQYF	TGTGCCAGCAGCTTACCCAGCCGGGAGGTTCAAGAGACCCAGTACTTC
TRBV7-9	TRBJ1-1	once	TRBD1	CASSGRDRGFVEAFF	TGTGCCAGCAGCGGCAGGGACAGGGGGTTTGTTGAAGCTTTCTTT
TRBV6-6	TRBJ1-5	.	.	CASSYSGDSSNQPQHF	TGTGCCAGCAGTTACTCCGGGGACTCTAGCAATCAGCCCCAGCATTTT
TRBV11-2	TRBJ2-5	.	.	CASSLRPGGGETQYF	TGTGCCAGCAGCTTACGCCCAGGAGGGGGGGAGACCCAGTACTTC
TRBV11-3	TRBJ2-7	.	.	CASSLGRGSYEQYF	TGTGCCAGCAGCCTGGGAAGAGGAAGCTACGAGCAGTACTTC
TRBV28	TRBJ2-2	.	TRBD2	CASSFRTSGFTGELFF	TGTGCCAGCAGTTTCAGGACTAGCGGCTTCACCGGGGAGCTGTTTTTT
TRBV6-5	TRBJ2-7	.	.	CASSSRVSYEQYF	TGTGCCAGCAGTTCACGGGTTTCCTACGAGCAGTACTTC
TRBV27	TRBJ2-1	.	.	CASSLIPAAILREQFF	TGTGCCAGCAGTCTAATACCAGCTGCAATTTTGCGTGAGCAGTTCTTC
TRBV19	TRBJ2-7	few	TRBD2	CASSLAGSSYEQYF	TGTGCCAGTTCCCTAGCGGGTAGCTCCTACGAGCAGTACTTC
TRBV27	TRBJ2-4	.	TRBD1	CASTMTGSENIQYF	TGTGCCAGCACCATGACAGGGTCGGAAAACATTCAGTACTTC
TRBV27	TRBJ2-7	.	.	CASSYTGLSSYEQYF	TGTGCCAGCAGTTATACAGGTCTGAGCTCCTACGAGCAGTACTTC
TRBV27	TRBJ2-1	.	.	CASSSPPQAEQFF	TGTGCCAGCAGTTCCCCTCCGCAGGCCGAGCAGTTCTTC
TRBV11-2	TRBJ2-2	.	.	CASSLPAFTGELFF	TGTGCCAGCAGCCTACCCGCCTTCACCGGGGAGCTGTTTTTT
TRBV4-1	TRBJ1-4	once	.	CASQREGVNNEKLFF	TGCGCCAGCCAAAGGGAGGGGGTTAATAATGAAAAACTGTTTTTT
TRBV29-1	TRBJ2-7	.	.	CSVMSPTGTYEQYF	TGCAGCGTTATGTCTCCGACAGGTACCTACGAGCAGTACTTC
TRBV14	TRBJ1-5	.	.	CASSYSGEGGNQPQHF	TGTGCCAGCAGCTATTCTGGAGAGGGAGGCAATCAGCCCCAGCATTTT
TRBV27	TRBJ2-1	.	TRBD2	CASSFSGMASGSHNEQFF	TGTGCCAGCAGTTTTTCGGGGATGGCTAGCGGGAGTCACAATGAGCAGTTCTTC
TRBV7-2	TRBJ1-2	.	TRBD1	CASSSPGTVYGYTF	TGTGCCAGCAGCTCCCCCGGGACAGTATATGGCTACACCTTC
TRBV9	TRBJ2-1	.	TRBD2	CASSTRRGTSGHNEQFF	TGTGCCAGCAGCACGAGGAGGGGGACTAGCGGACACAATGAGCAGTTCTTC
TRBV29-1	TRBJ2-5	.	TRBD1	CSVLKPGQAARETQYF	TGCAGCGTGCTGAAGCCGGGACAGGCTGCGAGGGAGACCCAGTACTTC
TRBV7-9	TRBJ2-7	.	TRBD2	CASSFRYNPGTSGAYEQYF	TGTGCCAGCAGCTTCCGTTACAACCCAGGGACTAGCGGGGCCTACGAGCAGTACTTC